This record concerns one T cell receptor (beta chain) sequence. Time point noted: cycle 4 day 1 (C4D1), after six to seven weeks of nivolumab. Every patient relapsed after autologous stem cell transplantation, and brentuximab vedotin exposure varied. The data were obtained in a study of PD-1 blockade in classical Hodgkin lymphoma. The V gene lost 4 bases and the J gene lost 3 bases, with 10 bases spanning the gap. The V gene's germline CDR1 is MNHNS and CDR2 SASEGT. CDR3 length: 14 amino acids. Sequencing was performed with immunoSEQ multiplex PCR; in TCRdb, only in-frame clones are kept and a portion is missing. The data hold 57,000 or so clones, with nearly 90% observed a single time.

The chain combines TRBV6-1 with TRBJ1-5; the D is unclear. This receptor was taken from a human donor with classical Hodgkin lymphoma. The material was peripheral blood mononuclear cells (PBMCs), obtained before the fourth cycle of nivolumab. The CDR3 protein is CASSVTEYNQPQHF. In nucleotides, the CDR3 is TGTGCCAGCAGTGTTACAGAGTACAATCAGCCCCAGCATTTT.